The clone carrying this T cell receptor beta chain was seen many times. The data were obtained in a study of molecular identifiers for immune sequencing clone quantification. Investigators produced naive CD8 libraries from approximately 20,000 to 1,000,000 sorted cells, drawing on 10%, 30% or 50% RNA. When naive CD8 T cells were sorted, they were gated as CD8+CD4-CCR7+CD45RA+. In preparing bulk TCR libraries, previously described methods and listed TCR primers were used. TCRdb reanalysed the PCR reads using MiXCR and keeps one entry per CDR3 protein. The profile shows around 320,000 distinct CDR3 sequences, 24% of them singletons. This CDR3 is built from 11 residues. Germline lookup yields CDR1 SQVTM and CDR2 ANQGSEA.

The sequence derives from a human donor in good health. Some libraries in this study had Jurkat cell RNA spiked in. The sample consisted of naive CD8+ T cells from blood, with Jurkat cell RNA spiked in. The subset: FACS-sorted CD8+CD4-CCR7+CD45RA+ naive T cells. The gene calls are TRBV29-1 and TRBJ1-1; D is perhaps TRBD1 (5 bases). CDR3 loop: CSGGMNTEAFF. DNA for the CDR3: TGCAGTGGGGGTATGAACACTGAAGCTTTCTTT.